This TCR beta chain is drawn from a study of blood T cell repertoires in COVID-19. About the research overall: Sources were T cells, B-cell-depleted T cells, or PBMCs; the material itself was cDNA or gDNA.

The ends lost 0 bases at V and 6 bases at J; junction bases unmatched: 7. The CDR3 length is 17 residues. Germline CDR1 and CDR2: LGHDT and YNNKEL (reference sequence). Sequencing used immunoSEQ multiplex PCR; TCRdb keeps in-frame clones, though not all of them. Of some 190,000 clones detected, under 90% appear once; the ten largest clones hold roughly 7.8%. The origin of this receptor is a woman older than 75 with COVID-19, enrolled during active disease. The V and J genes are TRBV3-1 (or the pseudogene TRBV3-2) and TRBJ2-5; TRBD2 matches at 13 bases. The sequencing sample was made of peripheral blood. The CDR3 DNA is TGTGCCAGCAGCCAAGAAACTAGCGGGGGGGCCCGGAAGACCCAGTACTTC. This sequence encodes CASSQETSGGARKTQYF.